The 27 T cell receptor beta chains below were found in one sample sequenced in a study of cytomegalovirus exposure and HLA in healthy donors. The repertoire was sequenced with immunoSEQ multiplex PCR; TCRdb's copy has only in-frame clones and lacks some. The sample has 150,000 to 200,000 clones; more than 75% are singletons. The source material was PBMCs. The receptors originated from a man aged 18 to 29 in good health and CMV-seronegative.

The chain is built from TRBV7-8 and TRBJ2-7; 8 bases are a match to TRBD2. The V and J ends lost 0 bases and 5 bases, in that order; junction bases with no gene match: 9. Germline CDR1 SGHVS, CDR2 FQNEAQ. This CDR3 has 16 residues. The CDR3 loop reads CASSLARVAGGNEQYV. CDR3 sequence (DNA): TGTGCCAGCAGCTTAGCGCGGGTGGCGGGGGGCAACGAGCAGTACGTC.

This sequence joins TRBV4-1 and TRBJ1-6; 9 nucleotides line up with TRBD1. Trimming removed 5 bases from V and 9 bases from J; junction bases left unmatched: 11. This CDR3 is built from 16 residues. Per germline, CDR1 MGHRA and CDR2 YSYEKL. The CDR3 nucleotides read TGCGCCAGCAGCAACACACCGGGACAGGGTGGTTCACCCCTCCACTTT. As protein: CASSNTPGQGGSPLHF.

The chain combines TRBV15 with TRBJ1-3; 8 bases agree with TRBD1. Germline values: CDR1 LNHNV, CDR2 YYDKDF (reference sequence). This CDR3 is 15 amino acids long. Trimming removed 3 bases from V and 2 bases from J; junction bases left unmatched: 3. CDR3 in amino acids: CATSRGQETGNTIYF. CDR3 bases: TGTGCCACCAGCAGGGGACAGGAAACTGGAAACACCATATATTTT.

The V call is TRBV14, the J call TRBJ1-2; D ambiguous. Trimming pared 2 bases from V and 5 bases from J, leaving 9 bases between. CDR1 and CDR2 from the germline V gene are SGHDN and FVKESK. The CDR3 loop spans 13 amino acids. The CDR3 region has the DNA TGTGCCAGCAGCCAACCAACAGCTTATGGCTACACCTTC. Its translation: CASSQPTAYGYTF.

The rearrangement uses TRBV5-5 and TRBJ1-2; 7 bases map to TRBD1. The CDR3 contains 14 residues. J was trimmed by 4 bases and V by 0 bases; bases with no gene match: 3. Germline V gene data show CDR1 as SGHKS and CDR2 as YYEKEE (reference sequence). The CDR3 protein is CASSLGQGFYGYTF. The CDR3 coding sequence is TGTGCCAGCAGCTTGGGACAGGGATTCTATGGCTACACCTTC.

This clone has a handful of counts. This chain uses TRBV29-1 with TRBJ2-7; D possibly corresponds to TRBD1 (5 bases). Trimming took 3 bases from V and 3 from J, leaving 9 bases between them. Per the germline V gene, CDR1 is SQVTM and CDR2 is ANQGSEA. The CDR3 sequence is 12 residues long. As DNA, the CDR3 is TGCAGCGTTGAGACGACAGACTACGAGCAGTACTTC. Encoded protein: CSVETTDYEQYF.

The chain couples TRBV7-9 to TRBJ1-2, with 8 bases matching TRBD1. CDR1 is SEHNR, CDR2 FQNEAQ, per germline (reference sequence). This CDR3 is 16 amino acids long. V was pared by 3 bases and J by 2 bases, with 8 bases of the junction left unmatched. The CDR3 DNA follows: TGTGCCAGCAGCTTCACGCCAGGACAGGGAAACTATGGCTACACCTTC. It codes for CASSFTPGQGNYGYTF. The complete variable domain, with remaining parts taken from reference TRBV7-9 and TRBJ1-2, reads DTGVSQNPRHKITKRGQNVTFRCDPISEHNRLYWYRQTLGQGPEFLTYFQNEAQLEKSRLLSDRFSAERPKGSFSTLEIQRTEQGDSAMYLCASSFTPGQGNYGYTFGSGTRLTVV.

This CDR3 is CASTETGVRETQYF. In DNA, the CDR3 is TGTGCCAGCACCGAGACAGGGGTCCGGGAGACCCAGTACTTC. The V call is TRBV7-2, the J call TRBJ2-5; the match to TRBD1 covers 8 bases. Germline CDR1 SGHTA, CDR2 FQGNSA. This CDR3 comprises 14 residues. V gave up 7 bases and J gave up 5 bases; unmatched junction bases: 9.

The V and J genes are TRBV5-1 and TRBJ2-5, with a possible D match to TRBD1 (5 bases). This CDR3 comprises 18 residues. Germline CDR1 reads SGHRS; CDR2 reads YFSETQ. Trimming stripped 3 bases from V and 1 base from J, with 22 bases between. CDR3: CASSSSETGPYVQETQYF. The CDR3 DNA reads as TGCGCCAGCAGCTCCTCCGAAACAGGCCCCTACGTCCAAGAGACCCAGTACTTC.

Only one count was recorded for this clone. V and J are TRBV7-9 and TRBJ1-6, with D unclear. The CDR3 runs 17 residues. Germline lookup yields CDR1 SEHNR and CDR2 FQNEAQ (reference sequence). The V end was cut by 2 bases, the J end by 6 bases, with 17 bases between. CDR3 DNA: TGTGCCAGCAGCTTATTCGGCCGCAGAGACATTAATTCACCCCTCCACTTT. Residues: CASSLFGRRDINSPLHF.

CDR3 amino acids: CASNPTGLDEKLFF. CDR3 sequence (DNA): TGTGCCAGCAACCCGACAGGGTTGGATGAAAAACTGTTTTTT. The chain employs TRBV2 and TRBJ1-4, with 7 bases aligning to TRBD1. Germline trimming cut 7 bases from V and 6 bases from J; bases unmatched to any gene: 8. Germline V gene sequence: CDR1 SNHLY, CDR2 FYNNEI. This CDR3 contains 14 residues.

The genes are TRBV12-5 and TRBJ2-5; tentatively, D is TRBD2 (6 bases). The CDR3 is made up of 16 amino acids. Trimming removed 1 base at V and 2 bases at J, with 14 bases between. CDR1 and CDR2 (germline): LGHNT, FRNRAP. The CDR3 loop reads CASGLEIASGQETQYF. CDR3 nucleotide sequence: TGTGCTAGTGGTTTGGAAATAGCGAGCGGGCAAGAGACCCAGTACTTC.

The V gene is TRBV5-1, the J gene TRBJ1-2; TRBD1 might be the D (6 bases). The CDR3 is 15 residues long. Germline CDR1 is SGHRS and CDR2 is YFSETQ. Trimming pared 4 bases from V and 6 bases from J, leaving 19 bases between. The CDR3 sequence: CASSPENRAVDGYTF. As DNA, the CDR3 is TGCGCCAGCAGCCCAGAGAACAGGGCCGTCGATGGCTACACCTTC.

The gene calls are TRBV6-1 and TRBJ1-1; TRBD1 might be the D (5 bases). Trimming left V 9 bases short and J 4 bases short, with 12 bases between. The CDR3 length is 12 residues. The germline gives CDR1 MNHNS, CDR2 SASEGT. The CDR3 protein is CASERRGTEAFF. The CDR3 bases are TGTGCCAGTGAACGAAGGGGCACTGAAGCTTTCTTT.

The chain's CDR3 is CASTPFVGSYEQYF. The CDR3 DNA sequence: TGTGCCAGCACCCCCTTTGTAGGGAGTTACGAGCAGTACTTC. The chain employs TRBV28 and TRBJ2-7; a possible D gene is TRBD2 (5 bases). Germline values: CDR1 MDHEN, CDR2 SYDVKM. The V and J ends lost 7 bases and 4 bases respectively, with 17 bases between them. This CDR3 is 14 amino acids long.

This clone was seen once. CDR3 nucleotides: TGTGCCAGCTCACCAAGCACAGGGAGGAACACTGAAGCTTTCTTT. It codes for CASSPSTGRNTEAFF. The J gene is TRBJ1-1, the V gene TRBV18; a weak D match, TRBD1 (6 bases). The germline gives CDR1 KGHSH, CDR2 LQKENI. This CDR3 is built from 15 residues. The V end lost 2 bases, the J end lost 1 base, and 11 bases lay between the germline ends. Supplemented by reference TRBV18 and TRBJ1-1, the full variable domain reads NAGVMQNPRHLVRRRGQEARLRCSPMKGHSHVYWYRQLPEEGLKFMVYLQKENIIDESGMPKERFSAEFPKEGPSILRIQQVVRGDSAAYFCASSPSTGRNTEAFFGQGTRLTVV.

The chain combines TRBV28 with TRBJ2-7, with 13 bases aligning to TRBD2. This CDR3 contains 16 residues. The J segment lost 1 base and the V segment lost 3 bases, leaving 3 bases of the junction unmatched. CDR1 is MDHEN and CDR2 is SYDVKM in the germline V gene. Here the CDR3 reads CASSFRGLAGSYEQYF. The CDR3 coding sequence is TGTGCCAGCAGTTTTAGGGGACTAGCGGGGTCCTACGAGCAGTACTTC.

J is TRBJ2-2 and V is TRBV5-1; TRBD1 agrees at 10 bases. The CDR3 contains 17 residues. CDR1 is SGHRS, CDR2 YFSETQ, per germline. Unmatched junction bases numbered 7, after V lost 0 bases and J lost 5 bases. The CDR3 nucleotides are TGCGCCAGCAGCTTGGCCGGAGGGACAGGGGTTACCGGGGAGCTGTTTTTT. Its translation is CASSLAGGTGVTGELFF.

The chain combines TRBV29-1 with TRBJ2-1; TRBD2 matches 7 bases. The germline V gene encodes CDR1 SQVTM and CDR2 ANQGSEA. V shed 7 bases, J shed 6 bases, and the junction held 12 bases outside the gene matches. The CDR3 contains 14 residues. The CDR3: CSAWIGGSVNEQFF. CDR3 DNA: TGCAGCGCCTGGATTGGCGGGAGTGTCAATGAGCAGTTCTTC.

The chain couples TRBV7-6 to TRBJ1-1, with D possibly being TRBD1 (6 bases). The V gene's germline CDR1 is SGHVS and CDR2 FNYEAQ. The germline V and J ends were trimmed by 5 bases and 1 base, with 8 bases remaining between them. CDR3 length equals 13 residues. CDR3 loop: CASSRQENTEAFF. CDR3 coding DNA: TGTGCCAGCAGCAGACAGGAGAACACTGAAGCTTTCTTT.

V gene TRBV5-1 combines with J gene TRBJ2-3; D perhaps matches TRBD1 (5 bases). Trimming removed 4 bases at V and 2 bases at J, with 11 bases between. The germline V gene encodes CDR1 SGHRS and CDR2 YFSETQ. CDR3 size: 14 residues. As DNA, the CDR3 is TGCGCCAGCAGCGCGGACACCAACACAGATACGCAGTATTTT. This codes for CASSADTNTDTQYF.

The CDR3 loop is CASRRKTSGSSYNEQFF. The CDR3 DNA reads as TGCGCCAGCAGACGTAAGACTAGCGGGAGCTCCTACAATGAGCAGTTCTTC. The J gene is TRBJ2-1, the V gene TRBV5-1; 12 bases agree with TRBD2. This CDR3 comprises 17 residues. Per the germline V gene, CDR1 is SGHRS and CDR2 is YFSETQ. J was trimmed by 0 bases and V by 5 bases; bases with no gene match: 6.

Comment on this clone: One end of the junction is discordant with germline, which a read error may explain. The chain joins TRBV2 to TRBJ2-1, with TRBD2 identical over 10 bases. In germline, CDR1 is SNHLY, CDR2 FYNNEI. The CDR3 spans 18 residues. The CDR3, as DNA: TGTGCCAGCAGTCAAGCTAGCGGGGGTCTGAGCTCCTACAATGAGCAGTTCTTC. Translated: CASSQASGGLSSYNEQFF.

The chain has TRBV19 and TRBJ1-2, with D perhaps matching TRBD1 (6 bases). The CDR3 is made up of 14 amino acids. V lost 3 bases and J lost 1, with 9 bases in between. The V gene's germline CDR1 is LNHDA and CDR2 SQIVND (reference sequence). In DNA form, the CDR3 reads TGTGCCAGTAGTATTTTGGACAGTAACTATGGCTACACCTTC. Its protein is CASSILDSNYGYTF.

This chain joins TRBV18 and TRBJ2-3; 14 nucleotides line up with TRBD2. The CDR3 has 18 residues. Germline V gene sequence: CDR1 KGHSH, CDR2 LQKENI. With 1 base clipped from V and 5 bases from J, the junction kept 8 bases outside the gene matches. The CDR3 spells CASSPRRLAGGAGDTQYF. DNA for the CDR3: TGTGCCAGCTCACCACGACGACTAGCGGGAGGGGCGGGAGATACGCAGTATTTT.

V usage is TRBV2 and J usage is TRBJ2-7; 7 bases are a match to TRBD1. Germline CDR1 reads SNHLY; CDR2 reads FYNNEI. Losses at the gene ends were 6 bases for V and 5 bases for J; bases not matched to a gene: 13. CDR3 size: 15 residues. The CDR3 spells CASRVATGRYHEQYF. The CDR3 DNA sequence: TGTGCCAGCAGGGTCGCGACAGGGAGATACCACGAGCAGTACTTC.

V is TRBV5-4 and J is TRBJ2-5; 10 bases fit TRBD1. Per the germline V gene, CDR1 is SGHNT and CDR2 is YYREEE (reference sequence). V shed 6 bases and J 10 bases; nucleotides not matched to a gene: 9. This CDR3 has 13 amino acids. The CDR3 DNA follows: TGTGCCAGCATCGAGACAGGGGGCACGAACCAGTACTTC. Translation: CASIETGGTNQYF. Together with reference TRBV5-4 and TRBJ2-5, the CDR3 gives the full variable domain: ETGVTQSPTHLIKTRGQQVTLRCSSQSGHNTVSWYQQALGQGPQFIFQYYREEENGRGNFPPRFSGLQFPNYSSELNVNALELDDSALYLCASIETGGTNQYFGPGTRLLVL.